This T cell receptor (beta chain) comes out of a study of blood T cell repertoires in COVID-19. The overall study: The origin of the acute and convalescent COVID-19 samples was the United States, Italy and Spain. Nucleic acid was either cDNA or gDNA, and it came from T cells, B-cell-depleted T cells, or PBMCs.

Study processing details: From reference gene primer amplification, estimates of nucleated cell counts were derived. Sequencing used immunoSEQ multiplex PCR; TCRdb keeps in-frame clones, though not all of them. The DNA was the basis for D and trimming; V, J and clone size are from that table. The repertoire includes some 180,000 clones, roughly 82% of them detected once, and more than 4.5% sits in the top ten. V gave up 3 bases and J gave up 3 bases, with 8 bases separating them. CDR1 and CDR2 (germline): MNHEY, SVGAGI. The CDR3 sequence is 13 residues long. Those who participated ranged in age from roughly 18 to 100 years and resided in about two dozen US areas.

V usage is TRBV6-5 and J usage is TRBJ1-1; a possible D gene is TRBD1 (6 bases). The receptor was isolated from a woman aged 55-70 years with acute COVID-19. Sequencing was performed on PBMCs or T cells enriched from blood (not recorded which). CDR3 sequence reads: CASSYNRDTEAFF. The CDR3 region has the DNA TGTGCCAGCAGTTATAACAGGGACACTGAAGCTTTCTTT.